This record covers a single T cell receptor beta chain. This entry is derived from a study of blood T cell repertoires in COVID-19. The CDR3 loop spans 11 amino acids. V was pared by 6 bases and J by 15 bases, with 18 bases between. Germline CDR1 reads DFQATT; CDR2 reads SNEGSKA (reference sequence). The method was immunoSEQ multiplex PCR; TCRdb's version includes in-frame clones alone and lacks a portion of them. Of under 150,000 clones detected, over 75% appear once; the ten largest clones hold roughly 3.9%. Participants were aged roughly 18 to 89 years, lived in 20 to 25 US areas, and enrolled virtually. Cohort assignment relied on participant-reported clinical history.

The receptor's source is a man aged 50-60 years in a cohort exposed to, infected with or recovered from COVID-19 (not recorded which). J is TRBJ2-1 and V is TRBV20-1, with D perhaps matching TRBD2 (5 bases). Sequencing was performed on PBMCs or T cells enriched from blood (not recorded which). CDR3 sequence: CSAPEPPGTFF. For the CDR3, the DNA is TGCAGTGCGCCGGAACCCCCGGGAACGTTCTTC.